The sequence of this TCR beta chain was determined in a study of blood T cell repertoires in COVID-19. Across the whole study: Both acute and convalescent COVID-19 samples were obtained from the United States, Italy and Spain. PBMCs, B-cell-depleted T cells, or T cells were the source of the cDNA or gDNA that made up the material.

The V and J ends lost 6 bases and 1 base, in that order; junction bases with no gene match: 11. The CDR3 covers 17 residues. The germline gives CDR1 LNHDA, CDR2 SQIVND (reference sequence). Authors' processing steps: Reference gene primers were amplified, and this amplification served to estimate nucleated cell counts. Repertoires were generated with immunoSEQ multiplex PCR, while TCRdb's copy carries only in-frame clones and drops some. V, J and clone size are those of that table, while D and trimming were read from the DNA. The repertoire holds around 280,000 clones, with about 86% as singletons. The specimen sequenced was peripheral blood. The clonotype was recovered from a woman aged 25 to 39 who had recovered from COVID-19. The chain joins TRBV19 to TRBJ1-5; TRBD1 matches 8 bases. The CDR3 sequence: CASRARTDRDSNQPQHF. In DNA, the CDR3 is TGTGCCAGTAGGGCAAGGACGGACAGGGACAGCAATCAGCCCCAGCATTTT.